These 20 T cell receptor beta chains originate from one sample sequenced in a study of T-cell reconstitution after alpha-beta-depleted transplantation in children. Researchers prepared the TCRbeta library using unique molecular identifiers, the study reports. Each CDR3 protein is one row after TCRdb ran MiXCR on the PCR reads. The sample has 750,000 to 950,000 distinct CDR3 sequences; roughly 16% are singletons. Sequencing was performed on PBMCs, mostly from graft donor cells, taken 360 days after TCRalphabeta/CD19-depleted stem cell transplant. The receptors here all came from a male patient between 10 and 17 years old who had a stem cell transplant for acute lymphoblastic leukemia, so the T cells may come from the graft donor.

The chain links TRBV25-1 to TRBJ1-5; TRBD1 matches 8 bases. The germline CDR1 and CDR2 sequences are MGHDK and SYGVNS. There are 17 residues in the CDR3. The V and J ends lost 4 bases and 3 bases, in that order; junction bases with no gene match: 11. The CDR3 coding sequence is TGTGCCAGCAGTGGGACAGGGACCGAGGGATTCAATCAGCCCCAGCATTTT. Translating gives CASSGTGTEGFNQPQHF.

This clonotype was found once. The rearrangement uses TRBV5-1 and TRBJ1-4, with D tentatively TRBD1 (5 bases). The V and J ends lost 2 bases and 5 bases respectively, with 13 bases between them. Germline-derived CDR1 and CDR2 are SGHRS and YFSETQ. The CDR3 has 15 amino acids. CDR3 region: CASSFPGTGNEKLFF. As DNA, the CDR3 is TGCGCCAGCAGCTTTCCCGGGACGGGGAATGAAAAACTGTTTTTT. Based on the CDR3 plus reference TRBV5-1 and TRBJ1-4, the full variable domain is KAGVTQTPRYLIKTRGQQVTLSCSPISGHRSVSWYQQTPGQGLQFLFEYFSETQRNKGNFPGRFSGRQFSNSRSEMNVSTLELGDSALYLCASSFPGTGNEKLFFGSGTQLSVL.

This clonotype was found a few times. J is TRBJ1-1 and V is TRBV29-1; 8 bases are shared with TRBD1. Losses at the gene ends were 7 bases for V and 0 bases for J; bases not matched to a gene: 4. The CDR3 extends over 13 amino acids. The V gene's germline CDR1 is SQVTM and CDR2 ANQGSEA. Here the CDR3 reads CSARTGMNTEAFF. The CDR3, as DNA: TGCAGCGCCCGGACAGGGATGAACACTGAAGCTTTCTTT.

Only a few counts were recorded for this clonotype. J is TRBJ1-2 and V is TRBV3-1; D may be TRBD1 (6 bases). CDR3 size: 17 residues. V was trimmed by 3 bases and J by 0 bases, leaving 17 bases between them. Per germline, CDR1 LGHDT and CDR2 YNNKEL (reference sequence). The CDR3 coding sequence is TGTGCCAGCAGCCACTTGGGGGGCTTACTATCTAACTATGGCTACACCTTC. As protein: CASSHLGGLLSNYGYTF.

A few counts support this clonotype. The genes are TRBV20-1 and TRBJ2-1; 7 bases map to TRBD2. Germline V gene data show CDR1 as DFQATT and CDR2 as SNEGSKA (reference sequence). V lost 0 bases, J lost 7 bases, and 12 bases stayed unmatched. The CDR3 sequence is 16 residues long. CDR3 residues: CSARDNPGGPRNEQFF. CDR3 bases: TGCAGTGCTAGAGATAACCCGGGAGGCCCTAGGAATGAGCAGTTCTTC.

The CDR3 nucleotides are TGCGCCAGCAGCTTGGGATCGACAGGGGGTGGCACTGAAGCTTTCTTT. It encodes CASSLGSTGGGTEAFF. This chain joins TRBV5-1 and TRBJ1-1; 9 bases line up with TRBD1. The J segment lost 4 bases and the V segment lost 0 bases, leaving 7 bases of the junction unmatched. The CDR3 contains 16 residues. Germline V CDR1 and CDR2: SGHRS, YFSETQ.

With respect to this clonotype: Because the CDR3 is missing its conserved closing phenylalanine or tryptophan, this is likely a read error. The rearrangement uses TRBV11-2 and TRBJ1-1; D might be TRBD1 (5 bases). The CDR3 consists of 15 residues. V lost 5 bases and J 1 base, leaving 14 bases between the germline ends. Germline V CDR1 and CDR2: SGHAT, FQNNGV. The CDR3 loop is CASSPSGLRNTEAFY. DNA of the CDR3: TGTGCCAGCAGCCCCTCAGGGTTAAGGAACACTGAAGCTTTCTAT.

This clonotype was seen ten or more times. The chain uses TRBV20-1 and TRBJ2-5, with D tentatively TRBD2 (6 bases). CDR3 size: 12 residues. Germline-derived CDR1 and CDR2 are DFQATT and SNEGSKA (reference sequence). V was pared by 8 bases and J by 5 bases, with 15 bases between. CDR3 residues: CSPRAGWETQYF. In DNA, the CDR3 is TGCAGTCCACGTGCGGGGTGGGAGACCCAGTACTTC.

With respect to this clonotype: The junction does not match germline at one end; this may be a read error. The CDR3 DNA reads TGTGCCACCAGCCAATTAGGACTAGCGGGGAGCACAGATACGCAGTATTTT. Amino acid sequence: CATSQLGLAGSTDTQYF. This rearrangement joins TRBV3-1 to TRBJ2-3, with 12 bases aligning to TRBD2. The CDR3 has 17 amino acids. From germline, CDR1 is LGHDT and CDR2 YNNKEL (reference sequence).

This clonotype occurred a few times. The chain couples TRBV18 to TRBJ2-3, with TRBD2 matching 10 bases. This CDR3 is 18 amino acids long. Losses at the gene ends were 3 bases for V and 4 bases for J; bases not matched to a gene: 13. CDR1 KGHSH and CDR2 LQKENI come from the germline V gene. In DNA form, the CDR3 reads TGTGCCAGCTCACCGATCGCCTCTAGCGGGAGCCCCGCAGATACGCAGTATTTT. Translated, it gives CASSPIASSGSPADTQYF.

CDR3 nucleotides: TGCAGTGCACCACCACTAGCGGGAGGGCGGGAGACCCAGTACTTC. It codes for CSAPPLAGGRETQYF. The rearrangement links TRBV20-1 to TRBJ2-5; the match to TRBD2 covers 13 bases. From germline, CDR1 is DFQATT and CDR2 SNEGSKA (reference sequence). The V gene end was trimmed by 6 bases and the J gene end by 5 bases; junction bases not matched to a gene: 9. This CDR3 region has 15 residues.

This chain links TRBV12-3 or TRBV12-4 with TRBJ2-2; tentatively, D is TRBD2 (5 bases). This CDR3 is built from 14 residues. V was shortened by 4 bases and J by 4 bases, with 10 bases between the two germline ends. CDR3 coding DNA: TGTGCCAGCAGTTCAGCTAGCTTCACCGGGGAGCTGTTTTTT. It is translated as CASSSASFTGELFF.

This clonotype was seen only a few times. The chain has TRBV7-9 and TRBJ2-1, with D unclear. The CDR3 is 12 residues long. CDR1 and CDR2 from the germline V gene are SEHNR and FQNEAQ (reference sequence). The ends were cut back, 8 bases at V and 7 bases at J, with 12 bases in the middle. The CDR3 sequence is CASRPLPNEQFF. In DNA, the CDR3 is TGTGCCAGCCGGCCCTTGCCGAATGAGCAGTTCTTC.

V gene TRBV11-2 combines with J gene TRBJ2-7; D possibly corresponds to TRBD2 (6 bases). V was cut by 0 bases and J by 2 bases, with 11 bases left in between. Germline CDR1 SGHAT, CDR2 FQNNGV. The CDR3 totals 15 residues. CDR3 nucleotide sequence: TGTGCCAGCAGCTTAGATCTGCGGGGACCCTACGAGCAGTACTTC. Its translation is CASSLDLRGPYEQYF.

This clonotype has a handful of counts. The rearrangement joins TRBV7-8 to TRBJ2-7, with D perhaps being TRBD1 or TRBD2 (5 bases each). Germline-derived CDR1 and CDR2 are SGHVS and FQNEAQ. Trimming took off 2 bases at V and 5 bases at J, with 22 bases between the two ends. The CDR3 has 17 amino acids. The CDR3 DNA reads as TGTGCCAGCAGCTTAAGTCGGGACGGTACTATATTGGACGAGCAGTACTTC. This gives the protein CASSLSRDGTILDEQYF. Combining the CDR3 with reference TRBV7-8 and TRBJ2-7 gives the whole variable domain GAGVSQSPRYKVAKRGQDVALRCDPISGHVSLFWYQQALGQGPEFLTYFQNEAQLDKSGLPSDRFFAERPEGSVSTLKIQRTQQEDSAVYLCASSLSRDGTILDEQYFGPGTRLTVT.

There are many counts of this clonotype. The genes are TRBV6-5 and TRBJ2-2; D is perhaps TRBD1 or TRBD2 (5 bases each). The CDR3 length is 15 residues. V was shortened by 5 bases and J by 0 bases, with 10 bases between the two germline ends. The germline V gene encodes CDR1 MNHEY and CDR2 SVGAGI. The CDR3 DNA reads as TGTGCCAGCAGTCACGGGACGTCGAACACCGGGGAGCTGTTTTTT. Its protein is CASSHGTSNTGELFF.

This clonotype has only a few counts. The CDR3 is CASSLLLGTGNTEAFF. DNA of the CDR3: TGCGCCAGCAGCTTATTGCTCGGGACAGGGAACACTGAAGCTTTCTTT. The chain joins TRBV5-1 to TRBJ1-1; 8 bases align to TRBD1. The CDR3 has 16 amino acids. J lost 1 base, V lost 2 bases, and 7 bases had no gene match. Germline CDR1 is SGHRS and CDR2 is YFSETQ.

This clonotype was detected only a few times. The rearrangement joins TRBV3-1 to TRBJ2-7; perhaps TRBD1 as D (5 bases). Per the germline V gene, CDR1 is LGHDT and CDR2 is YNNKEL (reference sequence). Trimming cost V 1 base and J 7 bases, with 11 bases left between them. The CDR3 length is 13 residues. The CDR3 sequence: CASSQVLSGEQYF. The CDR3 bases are TGTGCCAGCAGCCAAGTATTGTCAGGGGAGCAGTACTTC.

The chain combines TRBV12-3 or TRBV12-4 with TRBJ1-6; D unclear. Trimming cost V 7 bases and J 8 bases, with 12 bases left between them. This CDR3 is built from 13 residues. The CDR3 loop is CASTSFGDSPLHF. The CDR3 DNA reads TGTGCCAGCACCTCTTTTGGGGATTCACCCCTCCACTTT.

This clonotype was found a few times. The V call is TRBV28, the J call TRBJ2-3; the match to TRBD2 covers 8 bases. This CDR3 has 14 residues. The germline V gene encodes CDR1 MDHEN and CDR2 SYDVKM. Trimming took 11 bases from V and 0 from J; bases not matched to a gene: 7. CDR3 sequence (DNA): TGTGCCTACTCCATAGCGGGAAGCACAGATACGCAGTATTTT. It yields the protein CAYSIAGSTDTQYF.